What follows are 10 T cell receptor beta chains derived from one specimen sequenced in a study of cytomegalovirus exposure and HLA in healthy donors. Vbeta (60) and Jbeta (13) primers were used in the PCR. Clones were sequenced by immunoSEQ multiplex PCR, and TCRdb holds only the in-frame ones, with some missing. Among about 110,000 clones listed, roughly 73% were seen once. The sample taken for sequencing was PBMCs. These receptors originate from a woman aged 30 to 39 in good health and CMV-seronegative.

This chain uses TRBV9 with TRBJ2-2, with D maybe TRBD2 (6 bases). The CDR3 sequence is 17 residues long. Germline CDR1 and CDR2: SGDLS and YYNGEE. Between the trimmed V and J ends, which lost 4 bases and 1 base, there was a span of 17 bases. The CDR3 coding sequence is TGTGCCAGCAGCCCCAATGGAGGGCAGTTGAACACCGGGGAGCTGTTTTTT. It codes for CASSPNGGQLNTGELFF. The complete variable domain, with remaining parts taken from reference TRBV9 and TRBJ2-2, reads DSGVTQTPKHLITATGQRVTLRCSPRSGDLSVYWYQQSLDQGLQFLIQYYNGEERAKGNILERFSAQQFPDLHSELNLSSLELGDSALYFCASSPNGGQLNTGELFFGEGSRLTVL.

This sequence joins TRBV5-1 and TRBJ1-1, with 10 bases aligning to TRBD1. Germline V gene sequence: CDR1 SGHRS, CDR2 YFSETQ. There are 19 residues in the CDR3. Trimming at V came to 2 bases and at J to 2 bases, leaving 15 bases not matched to a gene. CDR3 region: CASSLVPGMGQGINTEAFF. CDR3 bases: TGCGCCAGCAGCTTAGTTCCAGGTATGGGACAGGGGATAAACACTGAAGCTTTCTTT.

This clone came up a few times. CDR3 sequence reads: CASSLARFAGNTIYF. CDR3 nucleotides: TGTGCCAGCAGCTTGGCCAGGTTTGCTGGAAACACCATATATTTT. The chain employs TRBV5-6 and TRBJ1-3; D not certain. Germline CDR1 and CDR2: SGHDT and YYEEEE. The CDR3 runs to 15 residues. With 0 bases removed from V and 2 bases from J, the gap between germline ends came to 9 bases.

The chain links TRBV5-1 to TRBJ2-7, with 7 bases aligning to TRBD1. Germline-derived CDR1 and CDR2 are SGHRS and YFSETQ. This CDR3 comprises 13 residues. The junction had 6 bases not matched to a gene; V was cut back by 5 bases and J by 4 bases. CDR3 region: CASSYDREYEQYF. The CDR3 nucleotides read TGCGCCAGCAGTTATGACAGGGAATACGAGCAGTACTTC.

The CDR3 loop reads CSAQVVAGGPAFF. CDR3 DNA: TGCAGCGCCCAGGTAGTAGCAGGGGGACCAGCTTTCTTT. V gene TRBV29-1 combines with J gene TRBJ1-1; 7 bases line up with TRBD1. CDR1 is SQVTM, CDR2 ANQGSEA, per germline. With 7 bases clipped from V and 10 bases from J, the junction kept 15 bases outside the gene matches. This CDR3 contains 13 residues.

The chain employs TRBV5-1 and TRBJ1-6, with D tentatively TRBD1 (6 bases). V dropped 4 bases and J dropped 10 bases, with 21 bases sitting between them. The V gene's germline CDR1 is SGHRS and CDR2 YFSETQ. The CDR3 has 16 residues. CDR3: CASSLGVQGMQSPLHF. The CDR3 DNA follows: TGCGCCAGCAGCCTCGGGGTGCAGGGGATGCAGTCACCCCTCCACTTT.

This chain uses TRBV2 with TRBJ1-1, with 7 bases that match TRBD1. The V gene end was trimmed by 8 bases and the J gene end by 5 bases; junction bases not matched to a gene: 8. Germline V gives CDR1 SNHLY, CDR2 FYNNEI. This CDR3 is 13 amino acids long. CDR3 DNA: TGTGCCAGCTGGGACAGAGAGAAAACTGAAGCTTTCTTT. Translated, it gives CASWDREKTEAFF.

The V gene is TRBV18, the J gene TRBJ2-1, with 13 bases identical to TRBD2. Germline loops: CDR1 KGHSH, CDR2 LQKENI. After removal of 2 bases from V and 9 bases from J, the junction contained 4 bases not matched to a gene. The CDR3 is 15 residues long. CDR3 protein: CASSPTSGRVVEQFF. CDR3 DNA: TGTGCCAGCTCACCAACTAGCGGGAGGGTTGTTGAGCAGTTCTTC.

The CDR3 sequence is CAWTGGLGETQYF. For the CDR3, the DNA is TGTGCCTGGACAGGGGGCTTGGGGGAGACCCAGTACTTC. V and J are TRBV30 and TRBJ2-5; 8 bases are a match to TRBD1. Germline CDR1 and CDR2: GTSNPN and SVGIG (reference sequence). The CDR3 is made up of 13 amino acids. V shed 4 bases, J shed 5 bases, and the junction held 6 bases outside the gene matches.

The chain couples TRBV9 to TRBJ1-2, with D tentatively TRBD1 (5 bases). In germline, CDR1 is SGDLS, CDR2 YYNGEE. This CDR3 region has 14 residues. The germline V and J ends were trimmed by 2 bases and 2 bases, with 10 bases remaining between them. The CDR3 reads CASSVNGGNYGYTF. In DNA, the CDR3 is TGTGCCAGCAGCGTCAATGGGGGGAACTATGGCTACACCTTC. The full variable domain, its missing parts supplied by reference TRBV9 and TRBJ1-2, is DSGVTQTPKHLITATGQRVTLRCSPRSGDLSVYWYQQSLDQGLQFLIQYYNGEERAKGNILERFSAQQFPDLHSELNLSSLELGDSALYFCASSVNGGNYGYTFGSGTRLTVV.